This passage covers 23 T cell receptor beta chains from one sample sequenced in a study of T-cell memory formation after mild COVID-19. TCRdb ran MiXCR on the 5' RACE reads and lists one entry per CDR3 protein. There are some 440,000 distinct CDR3 sequences in the sample; 25% occur only once, and under 15% lies in the top ten. Input material: PBMCs or a T cell subset sorted from them (not recorded which). These receptors all stem from an adult woman who had mild COVID-19 (a few samples of this study predate the infection). Cell type and time point are not known.

The chain uses TRBV7-2 and TRBJ1-4; no clear D. Germline CDR1 is SGHTA and CDR2 is FQGNSA. The CDR3 loop spans 16 amino acids. The germline V and J ends were trimmed by 1 base and 4 bases, with 13 bases remaining between them. Written as DNA, the CDR3 is TGTGCCAGCAGCTTAGGTGGCGGAATTTTTAATGAAAAACTGTTTTTT. The encoded protein is CASSLGGGIFNEKLFF.

This clonotype came up a few times. V gene TRBV15 combines with J gene TRBJ2-1; a weak D match, TRBD1 (8 bases). CDR1 is LNHNV, CDR2 YYDKDF, per germline (reference sequence). V gave up 2 bases and J gave up 4 bases, with 18 bases separating them. CDR3 length: 17 residues. The CDR3 DNA sequence: TGTGCCACCAGCAGACGGGGGGCAGGGGGCAAGTACAATGAGCAGTTCTTC. This encodes CATSRRGAGGKYNEQFF.

As to this clonotype: A much larger clone differs by one base, so this may be a read error. This chain connects TRBV6-5 to TRBJ2-3, with D possibly being TRBD1 (5 bases). The germline V and J ends were trimmed by 6 bases and 0 bases, with 10 bases remaining between them. The CDR3 is made up of 14 amino acids. Germline CDR1 and CDR2: MNHEY and SVGAGI. The CDR3: CASSPTESTDTQYF. The CDR3 DNA is TGTGCCAGCAGCCCGACAGAGAGCACAGATACGCAGTATTTT.

This sequence joins TRBV30 and TRBJ1-5; 7 positions agree with TRBD1. Germline trimming cut 2 bases from V and 3 bases from J; bases unmatched to any gene: 4. This CDR3 region has 14 residues. CDR1 and CDR2 (germline): GTSNPN, SVGIG (reference sequence). The CDR3 nucleotides are TGTGCCTGGAGTCCGGGACAGAACAATCAGCCCCAGCATTTT. This gives the protein CAWSPGQNNQPQHF. Based on the CDR3 plus reference TRBV30 and TRBJ1-5, the full variable domain is SQTIHQWPATLVQPVGSPLSLECTVEGTSNPNLYWYRQAAGRGLQLLFYSVGIGQISSEVPQNLSASRPQDRQFILSSKKLLLSDSGFYLCAWSPGQNNQPQHFGDGTRLSIL.

This clonotype has only a few counts. This chain links TRBV29-1 with TRBJ2-1; D is tentatively TRBD1 or TRBD2 (6 bases each). Per the germline V gene, CDR1 is SQVTM and CDR2 is ANQGSEA. The CDR3 has 15 residues. Trimming removed 7 bases at V and 6 bases at J, with 22 bases between. CDR3 sequence (DNA): TGCAGCGCCTGGAAGGGGGGAACATCTGTCAATGAGCAGTTCTTC. It specifies CSAWKGGTSVNEQFF.

The chain couples TRBV4-1 to TRBJ2-3; D unresolved. V lost 3 bases and J lost 2, with 12 bases in between. The V gene's germline CDR1 is MGHRA and CDR2 YSYEKL. The CDR3 is made up of 15 amino acids. The CDR3 spells CASSHIRAATDTQYF. CDR3 nucleotide sequence: TGCGCCAGCAGCCATATCCGGGCCGCCACAGATACGCAGTATTTT.

This clonotype was counted only a few times. V gene TRBV3-1 combines with J gene TRBJ1-4, with D unresolved. The CDR3 extends over 14 amino acids. V lost 3 bases to trimming and J lost 5 bases, with 10 bases between them. CDR1 and CDR2 from the germline V gene are LGHDT and YNNKEL (reference sequence). CDR3 in DNA: TGTGCCAGCAGCCATGAGGGCAACAATGAAAAACTGTTTTTT. Translating it yields CASSHEGNNEKLFF.

This clonotype was counted a few times. The chain's CDR3 is CAWTGQGAQPQHF. The CDR3 DNA reads TGTGCCTGGACAGGACAGGGAGCTCAGCCCCAGCATTTT. The chain links TRBV30 to TRBJ1-5; 8 bases align to TRBD1. The germline V gene encodes CDR1 GTSNPN and CDR2 SVGIG (reference sequence). CDR3 size: 13 residues. The J segment lost 6 bases and the V segment lost 4 bases, leaving 5 bases of the junction unmatched.

The rearrangement uses TRBV2 and TRBJ2-5, with 9 bases that match TRBD1. The CDR3 contains 15 residues. Per germline, CDR1 SNHLY and CDR2 FYNNEI. J gave up 5 bases and V 3 bases, and 7 bases lay outside the gene matches. CDR3 amino acids: CASSDRDRVLETQYF. The CDR3, as DNA: TGTGCCAGCAGTGACCGGGACAGGGTTCTGGAGACCCAGTACTTC.

This clonotype was detected a few times. The V gene is TRBV18, the J gene TRBJ2-1, with a tentative D call TRBD2 (6 bases). Germline lookup yields CDR1 KGHSH and CDR2 LQKENI. The V and J ends lost 3 bases and 5 bases respectively, with 17 bases between them. The CDR3 runs to 16 residues. This chain's CDR3 is CASSPRWLAPNNEQFF. The CDR3 region has the DNA TGTGCCAGCTCACCCCGGTGGCTAGCGCCCAACAATGAGCAGTTCTTC.

The chain recombines TRBV15 with TRBJ2-6; 10 bases map to TRBD2. Per the germline V gene, CDR1 is LNHNV and CDR2 is YYDKDF (reference sequence). The CDR3 is 16 residues long. The ends lost 8 bases at V and 1 base at J; junction bases unmatched: 5. This chain's CDR3 is CATSSGGASGANVLTF. The DNA of the CDR3 is TGTGCCACCTCCAGCGGGGGGGCATCTGGGGCCAACGTCCTGACTTTC.

This clonotype was seen more than once but under ten times. V is TRBV4-1 and J is TRBJ2-3, with 13 nucleotides matching TRBD2. V shed 4 bases and J 1 base; nucleotides not matched to a gene: 5. This CDR3 region has 17 residues. Per the germline V gene, CDR1 is MGHRA and CDR2 is YSYEKL. This CDR3 reads CASSLGLAGTGTDTQYF. The CDR3 DNA is TGCGCCAGCAGCCTGGGACTAGCGGGGACCGGCACAGATACGCAGTATTTT.

This clonotype was counted a few times. This chain uses TRBV7-2 with TRBJ2-2; D not certain. Germline lookup yields CDR1 SGHTA and CDR2 FQGNSA. Trimming took off 1 base at V and 6 bases at J, with 9 bases between the two ends. CDR3 length: 14 amino acids. The CDR3 bases are TGTGCCAGCAGCTTAGTGGTGGGGTCCGGGGAGCTGTTTTTT. This encodes CASSLVVGSGELFF.

V usage is TRBV11-2 and J usage is TRBJ2-2, with 7 bases that match TRBD1. Germline CDR1 and CDR2: SGHAT and FQNNGV. J gave up 6 bases and V 5 bases, and 6 bases lay outside the gene matches. This CDR3 is 14 amino acids long. This chain's CDR3 is CASSDYRGSGELFF. The CDR3 nucleotides are TGTGCCAGCAGCGACTACAGGGGATCCGGGGAGCTGTTTTTT.

The genes are TRBV7-6 and TRBJ1-4; D is unclear. The V end lost 1 base, the J end lost 5 bases, and 14 bases lay between the germline ends. CDR1 and CDR2 from the germline V gene are SGHVS and FNYEAQ. The CDR3 runs 16 residues. As DNA, the CDR3 is TGTGCCAGCAGCTTAGGGGGAGGCGCAAGAAATGAAAAACTGTTTTTT. Encoded protein: CASSLGGGARNEKLFF.

J is TRBJ2-3 and V is TRBV7-9, with 13 bases aligning to TRBD2. The length of the CDR3 is 16 residues. V gave up 1 base and J gave up 8 bases; unmatched junction bases: 6. The germline gives CDR1 SEHNR, CDR2 FQNEAQ (reference sequence). In DNA, the CDR3 is TGTGCCAGCAGCTTAGGTACTAGCGGGAGGGCCCCTACGCAGTATTTT. Its protein is CASSLGTSGRAPTQYF.

This clonotype was seen once. The rearrangement uses TRBV9 and TRBJ2-1; 11 bases agree with TRBD2. The junction had 5 bases not matched to a gene; V was cut back by 4 bases and J by 5 bases. The CDR3 runs 15 residues. Germline loops: CDR1 SGDLS, CDR2 YYNGEE. CDR3 nucleotide sequence: TGTGCCAGCAGCCTAACGGGACTAGCGGACAATGAGCAGTTCTTC. Translation: CASSLTGLADNEQFF.

The chain carries TRBV20-1 and TRBJ1-2; no clear D. There are 18 residues in the CDR3. Germline CDR1 DFQATT, CDR2 SNEGSKA (reference sequence). V was shortened by 0 bases and J by 4 bases, with 24 bases between the two germline ends. The CDR3 loop is CSARDEGVAPGDGYGYTF. In nucleotides, the CDR3 is TGCAGTGCTAGAGATGAGGGTGTGGCCCCGGGTGACGGCTATGGCTACACCTTC.

The chain employs TRBV19 and TRBJ2-1; no reliable D call. The CDR3 has 13 amino acids. V was shortened by 5 bases and J by 3 bases, with 8 bases between the two germline ends. Germline CDR1 and CDR2: LNHDA and SQIVND (reference sequence). The CDR3 loop reads CASSPYNYNEQFF. The CDR3 bases are TGTGCCAGTAGTCCGTATAACTACAATGAGCAGTTCTTC.

The chain joins TRBV6-5 to TRBJ2-7; 10 nucleotides align to TRBD2. The germline V gene encodes CDR1 MNHEY and CDR2 SVGAGI. The CDR3 is made up of 14 amino acids. J lost 6 bases, V lost 3 bases, and 5 bases had no gene match. CDR3 sequence reads: CASSYSGRFSEQYF. The DNA for the CDR3 is TGTGCCAGCAGTTATAGCGGGAGGTTTTCCGAGCAGTACTTC.

The chain has TRBV27 and TRBJ2-7; a possible D gene is TRBD1 (5 bases). V was clipped by 0 bases and J by 2 bases, with 14 bases between them. Germline lookup yields CDR1 MNHEY and CDR2 SMNVEV (reference sequence). The CDR3 totals 16 residues. The CDR3: CASSLSAARGAYEQYF. CDR3 in DNA: TGTGCCAGCAGTTTATCTGCCGCAAGGGGCGCCTACGAGCAGTACTTC.

This clonotype was seen only a few times. The J gene is TRBJ2-1, the V gene TRBV7-3; D is uncertain. The V gene's germline CDR1 is SGHTA and CDR2 FQGTGA. This CDR3 has 16 residues. V lost 1 base to trimming and J lost 0 bases, with 10 bases between them. In nucleotides, the CDR3 is TGTGCCAGCAGCTTAAGTGGCCCCCGCTCCTACAATGAGCAGTTCTTC. Protein product: CASSLSGPRSYNEQFF.

The V and J genes are TRBV12-3 or TRBV12-4 and TRBJ2-7, with D perhaps TRBD1 (6 bases). V gave up 4 bases and J gave up 7 bases, with 20 bases separating them. This CDR3 region has 15 residues. This chain's CDR3 is CASSWGDRRLWEQYF. CDR3 DNA: TGTGCCAGCAGTTGGGGAGACAGGAGGTTATGGGAGCAGTACTTC.